The 17 T cell receptor beta chains below were found in one sample sequenced in a study of blood T cells in healthy people across ages. A J-beta primer mix and a sample-barcoded 5' primer were used in a second PCR of roughly 6 to 11 cycles. TCRdb analysed the 5' RACE reads with MiXCR anew, one entry per CDR3 protein. Of over a million distinct CDR3 sequences listed, 40% to 45% are singletons. Material: blood. The receptors stem from a woman younger than 30 in good health.

The chain is built from TRBV12-3 or TRBV12-4 and TRBJ2-7; maybe TRBD1 (6 bases). Trimming removed 3 bases at V and 0 bases at J, with 15 bases between. The CDR3 extends over 16 amino acids. The CDR3 nucleotides are TGTGCCAGCAGTTTTGTCGGAGACAGGAGCTCCTACGAGCAGTACTTC. It codes for CASSFVGDRSSYEQYF.

The chain combines TRBV20-1 with TRBJ2-3; D is unclear. V was clipped by 4 bases and J by 3 bases, with 17 bases between them. CDR3 length: 15 residues. Germline lookup yields CDR1 DFQATT and CDR2 SNEGSKA (reference sequence). The CDR3: CSAKFFSRETDTQYF. In DNA form, the CDR3 reads TGCAGTGCTAAATTCTTTAGTAGGGAAACAGATACGCAGTATTTT.

Comment on this clonotype: The junction departs from the called germline gene at one end, perhaps through a read error. V usage is TRBV10-3 and J usage is TRBJ1-5, with D uncertain. This CDR3 comprises 13 residues. CDR1 is ENHRY, CDR2 SYGVKD, per germline. The CDR3 sequence: CTISESGEQPQHF. The DNA of the CDR3 is TGTACCATCAGTGAGTCTGGGGAACAGCCCCAGCATTTT.

This clonotype has just a few counts. This rearrangement joins TRBV11-2 to TRBJ2-2; 12 nucleotides align to TRBD2. CDR3 length: 16 amino acids. Germline V gene lookup returns CDR1 SGHAT and CDR2 FQNNGV. V lost 5 bases to trimming and J lost 4 bases; unmatched junction nucleotides: 5. CDR3 sequence reads: CASSPRLAGVTGELFF. CDR3 DNA sequence: TGTGCCAGCAGCCCACGACTAGCGGGGGTCACCGGGGAGCTGTTTTTT.

This clonotype has more than one count but fewer than ten. V gene TRBV7-8 combines with J gene TRBJ1-2; the match to TRBD1 covers 8 bases. Trimming removed 5 bases from V and 8 bases from J; junction bases left unmatched: 7. The germline V gene has CDR1 SGHVS and CDR2 FQNEAQ. This CDR3 has 13 residues. The chain's CDR3 is CASSTRTGRGYTF. CDR3 in DNA: TGTGCCAGCAGCACTCGGACAGGGCGCGGCTACACCTTC. The full variable domain, with the rest looked up from reference TRBV7-8 and TRBJ1-2, is GAGVSQSPRYKVAKRGQDVALRCDPISGHVSLFWYQQALGQGPEFLTYFQNEAQLDKSGLPSDRFFAERPEGSVSTLKIQRTQQEDSAVYLCASSTRTGRGYTFGSGTRLTVV.

The chain joins TRBV2 to TRBJ1-4, with a weak D call TRBD1 (5 bases). The CDR3 runs 14 residues. The V gene lost 6 bases and the J gene lost 5 bases, with 13 bases spanning the gap. Per germline, CDR1 SNHLY and CDR2 FYNNEI. The CDR3: CASSKRGLNEKLFF. The CDR3 nucleotides are TGTGCCAGCAGCAAACGGGGCCTGAATGAAAAACTGTTTTTT.

V is TRBV27 and J is TRBJ2-2; 11 bases are shared with TRBD2. Germline assignment: CDR1 MNHEY and CDR2 SMNVEV (reference sequence). The CDR3 loop spans 14 amino acids. The V segment lost 6 bases and the J segment 8 bases; nucleotides outside the gene matches: 5. Here the CDR3 reads CASRVSGRAGELFF. CDR3 bases: TGTGCCAGCAGAGTTAGCGGGAGGGCTGGGGAGCTGTTTTTT.

The chain joins TRBV20-1 to TRBJ2-3; the D gene is possibly TRBD1 (7 bases). V gave up 5 bases and J gave up 2 bases, with 14 bases separating them. Per the germline V gene, CDR1 is DFQATT and CDR2 is SNEGSKA (reference sequence). The CDR3 covers 14 residues. CDR3 DNA sequence: TGCAGTGCTGCCCGACAGGGACTCACAGATACGCAGTATTTT. Amino acids: CSAARQGLTDTQYF.

As for this clonotype: At one of its ends the junction is not consistent with the germline gene, which may arise from a read error. This chain links TRBV12-3 or TRBV12-4 with TRBJ1-2, with 7 bases aligning to TRBD1. The CDR3 is made up of 15 amino acids. CDR3: CASSAAGTANYGCTF. The CDR3 DNA reads as TGTGCCAGCAGTGCCGCCGGGACAGCTAACTATGGCTGCACCTTC.

On this clonotype itself: The junction shows a germline mismatch at one end, possibly a read error. The gene calls are TRBV11-2 and TRBJ1-1, with D unclear. The CDR3 loop spans 13 amino acids. CDR1 and CDR2 from the germline V gene are SGHAT and FQNNGV. The CDR3 loop is CASNLVWNTEAFF. The CDR3 DNA reads as TGTGCCAGCAACTTAGTTTGGAACACTGAAGCTTTCTTT. Drawing the rest from reference TRBV11-2 and TRBJ1-1, the complete variable domain is EAGVAQSPRYKIIEKRQSVAFWCNPISGHATLYWYQQILGQGPKLLIQFQNNGVVDDSQLPKDRFSAERLKGVDSTLKIQPAKLEDSAVYLCASNLVWNTEAFFGQGTRLTVV.

The chain links TRBV7-9 to TRBJ1-1; D uncertain. This CDR3 has 17 amino acids. Germline V gives CDR1 SEHNR, CDR2 FQNEAQ (reference sequence). With 6 bases removed from V and 5 bases from J, the gap between germline ends came to 25 bases. This CDR3 is CASRPPGPSGGRTEAFF. The DNA of the CDR3 is TGTGCCAGCAGACCTCCAGGACCCTCTGGCGGAAGGACTGAAGCTTTCTTT.

V and J are TRBV20-1 and TRBJ2-4; D is undetermined. The better agreement between TRBJ2-5 and the DNA end casts doubt on the J call. The CDR3 covers 13 residues. Germline V gene sequence: CDR1 DFQATT, CDR2 SNEGSKA (reference sequence). The CDR3 is CSGDRNFQETQYF. The CDR3 region has the DNA TGCAGTGGTGACCGAAACTTTCAAGAGACCCAGTACTTC.

V usage is TRBV7-9 and J usage is TRBJ2-2, with 10 bases matching TRBD1. Germline V gives CDR1 SEHNR, CDR2 FQNEAQ (reference sequence). CDR3 length equals 16 residues. The ends lost 6 bases at V and 7 bases at J; junction bases unmatched: 11. In nucleotides, the CDR3 is TGTGCCAGCAGTTCGACAGGGGGCTATACTTACGGGGAGCTGTTTTTT. Translating gives CASSSTGGYTYGELFF.

The V call is TRBV28, the J call TRBJ2-3, with 7 bases aligning to TRBD2. Germline lookup yields CDR1 MDHEN and CDR2 SYDVKM. V trimming: 7 bases; J trimming: 3 bases; junction bases outside the gene matches: 7. CDR3 size: 14 residues. CDR3 protein: CASKVGGPTDTQYF. CDR3 DNA sequence: TGTGCCAGCAAGGTGGGAGGGCCTACAGATACGCAGTATTTT.

This clonotype has a handful of counts. This chain uses TRBV4-1 with TRBJ2-3; 11 nucleotides line up with TRBD2. CDR3 length equals 16 residues. Germline CDR1 reads MGHRA; CDR2 reads YSYEKL. The V gene end was trimmed by 3 bases and the J gene end by 5 bases; junction bases not matched to a gene: 7. CDR3 amino acids: CASSQLAGGSEDTQYF. In DNA, the CDR3 is TGCGCCAGCAGCCAGTTAGCGGGGGGGTCAGAAGATACGCAGTATTTT.

This clonotype was seen a handful of times. The chain combines TRBV7-6 with TRBJ2-7; no clear D gene. V gave up 4 bases and J gave up 5 bases, with 9 bases separating them. The germline V gene encodes CDR1 SGHVS and CDR2 FNYEAQ. This CDR3 has 12 residues. CDR3 DNA sequence: TGTGCCAGCAGCTCGTTCAATAACGAGCAGTACTTC. Translation gives CASSSFNNEQYF.

V and J are TRBV6-6 and TRBJ2-1; TRBD2 might be the D (6 bases). Trimming stripped 0 bases from V and 2 bases from J, with 11 bases between. Germline loops: CDR1 MNHNY, CDR2 SVGAGI (reference sequence). The CDR3 has 16 residues. The CDR3 loop reads CASSYSDSGTYNEQFF. The CDR3 DNA is TGTGCCAGCAGTTACTCGGATAGCGGAACCTACAATGAGCAGTTCTTC.